This entry is about one T cell receptor (beta chain). The antigen is unknown. The use of a sample-barcoded 5' primer and a J-beta primer mix characterized a second PCR of about 6 to 12 cycles. TCRdb reprocessed the 5' RACE reads via MiXCR and lists one record per CDR3 protein. The data contain some 1.6 million distinct CDR3 sequences, roughly a third of them singletons. These data are taken from a study of blood T cells in healthy people across ages. General study points: Possibly, changes in expanded clonotypes were confounded because donor CMV status was unknown.

The origin of this receptor is a woman in her 30s in good health. Sequencing input: blood.

The CDR3 region is CSARRAADSGANVLTF. CDR3 coding DNA: TGCAGTGCTAGACGGGCTGCGGATTCTGGGGCCAACGTCCTGACTTTC. V is TRBV20-1 and J is TRBJ2-6, with D uncertain. In germline, CDR1 is DFQATT, CDR2 SNEGSKA (reference sequence). This CDR3 contains 16 residues. Trimming cost V 2 bases and J 1 base, with 12 bases left between them.